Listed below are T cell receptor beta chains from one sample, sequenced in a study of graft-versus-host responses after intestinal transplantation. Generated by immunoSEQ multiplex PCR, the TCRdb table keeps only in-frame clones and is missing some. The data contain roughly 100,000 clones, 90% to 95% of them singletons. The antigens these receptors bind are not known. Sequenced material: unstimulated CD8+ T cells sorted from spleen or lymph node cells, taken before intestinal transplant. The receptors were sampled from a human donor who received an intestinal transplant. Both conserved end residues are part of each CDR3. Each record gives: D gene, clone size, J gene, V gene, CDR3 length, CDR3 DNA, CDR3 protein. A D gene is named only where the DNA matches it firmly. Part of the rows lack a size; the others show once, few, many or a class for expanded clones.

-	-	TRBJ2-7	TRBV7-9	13	TGTGCCAGCAGCGTCGGCAGGCCCTACGAGCAGTACTTC	CASSVGRPYEQYF
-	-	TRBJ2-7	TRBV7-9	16	TGTGCCAGCAGCCCCGGCGAGGGCCTGGCCCTTTACGAGCAGTACTTC	CASSPGEGLALYEQYF
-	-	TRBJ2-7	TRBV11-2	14	TGTGCCAGCAGCTTAGGCGGCAGCTCCTACGAGCAGTACTTC	CASSLGGSSYEQYF
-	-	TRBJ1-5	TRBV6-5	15	TGTGCCAGCAGTCTAGGACCTAATGGAGATCAGCCCCAGCATTTT	CASSLGPNGDQPQHF
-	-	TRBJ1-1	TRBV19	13	TGTGCCAGTAGTATTTCGGTTAACACTGAAGCTTTCTTT	CASSISVNTEAFF
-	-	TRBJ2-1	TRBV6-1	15	TGTGCCAGCATTAAAAGACAGGGAGGCTACAATGAGCAGTTCTTC	CASIKRQGGYNEQFF
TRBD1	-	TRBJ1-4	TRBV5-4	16	TGTGCCAGCAGTCACACGAGGACAGGGAGTAATGAAAAACTGTTTTTT	CASSHTRTGSNEKLFF
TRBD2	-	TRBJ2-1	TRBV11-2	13	TGTGCCAGCAGTCAGCAGCGGGGACTTGAGCAGTTCTTC	CASSQQRGLEQFF
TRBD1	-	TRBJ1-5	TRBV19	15	TGTGCCAGTAGTTACGGGACAGGGGCCAATCAGCCCCAGCATTTT	CASSYGTGANQPQHF
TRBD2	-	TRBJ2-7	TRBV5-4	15	TGTGCCAGCAGCGAGAGCGGGGGGGCAGCCTACGAGCAGTACTTC	CASSESGGAAYEQYF
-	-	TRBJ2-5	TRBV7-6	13	TGTGCCAGCAGCTTAGCCTCGGGCGAGACCCAGTACTTC	CASSLASGETQYF
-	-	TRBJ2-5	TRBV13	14	TGTGCCAGCAGCGGGGACTTTGTTCAAGAGACCCAGTACTTC	CASSGDFVQETQYF
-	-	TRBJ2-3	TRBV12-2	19	TGTGCAAGTCGCTTCAATCGGGTGGGGGGTAAGTTTGGGGCAGATACGCAGTATTTT	CASRFNRVGGKFGADTQYF
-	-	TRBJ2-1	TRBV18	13	TGTGCCAGCTCACCTTACAGGGACAATGAGCAGTTCTTC	CASSPYRDNEQFF
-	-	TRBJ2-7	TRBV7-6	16	TGTGCCAGCAGCTTAGCGCGTTTGGGTAAGGGCCACGAGCAGTACTTC	CASSLARLGKGHEQYF
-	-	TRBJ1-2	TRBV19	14	TGTGCCAGTAAGGAAGGGCGACACCCCTATGGCTACACCTTC	CASKEGRHPYGYTF
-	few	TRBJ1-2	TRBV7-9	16	TGTGCCAGCAGCTTAGAACCAGGGCGAGACAACTATGGCTACACCTTC	CASSLEPGRDNYGYTF
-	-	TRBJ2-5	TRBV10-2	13	TGCGCCAGCAGTCCCGGACACTCAGAGACCCAGTACTTC	CASSPGHSETQYF
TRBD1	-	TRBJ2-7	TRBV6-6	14	TGTGCCAGCAGGCCAGGGGGCTTAACCTACGAGCAGTACTTC	CASRPGGLTYEQYF
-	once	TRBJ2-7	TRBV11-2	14	TGTGCCAGCAGCTTAGTTGGACAGTCCTACGAGCAGTACTTC	CASSLVGQSYEQYF
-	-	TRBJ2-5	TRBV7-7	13	TGTGCCAGCAGTTTACAGGGTTCAGAGACCCAGTACTTC	CASSLQGSETQYF
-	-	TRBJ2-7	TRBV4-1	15	TGCGCCAGCAGCCAAGGAAGGCCGGTCCCCTACGAGCAGTACTTC	CASSQGRPVPYEQYF
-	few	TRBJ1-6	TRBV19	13	TGTGCCAGTAGTGGGGCAGGGTGGTCACCCCTCCACTTT	CASSGAGWSPLHF
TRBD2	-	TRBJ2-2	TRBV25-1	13	TGTGCCAGCAGTCGGACTAGCGGGGGGGAGCTGTTTTTT	CASSRTSGGELFF
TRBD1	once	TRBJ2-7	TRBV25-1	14	TGTGCCAGCAGCAAACAGGGGTACGCCTACGAGCAGTACTTC	CASSKQGYAYEQYF
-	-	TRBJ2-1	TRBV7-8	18	TGTGCCAGCAGCTTACTCCCGAATGGCCAGAGCTCCTACAATGAGCAGTTCTTC	CASSLLPNGQSSYNEQFF
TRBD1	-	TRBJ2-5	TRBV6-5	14	TGTGCCAGCAGCCCGGGACAGGGGAGAGAGACCCAGTACTTC	CASSPGQGRETQYF
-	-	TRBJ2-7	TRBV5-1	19	TGCGCCAGCAGCTTAGCCAATACACCGGGACACCGGAGTGAGTACGAGCAGTACTTC	CASSLANTPGHRSEYEQYF
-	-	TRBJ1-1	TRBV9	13	TGTGCCAGCAGCCCCGGGACTAACACTGAAGCTTTCTTT	CASSPGTNTEAFF
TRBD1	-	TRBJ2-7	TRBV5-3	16	TGTGCCAGAAGCTTGTCCCAGGGACAGGGGGCAGAGGAGCAGTACTTC	CARSLSQGQGAEEQYF
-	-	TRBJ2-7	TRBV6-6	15	TGTGCCAGCAGTCCCCCGGCAGCGGTTAGGAACGAGCAGTACTTC	CASSPPAAVRNEQYF
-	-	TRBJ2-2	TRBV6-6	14	TGTGCCAGCAGCCAGGGGTCGACCGGCGGGGAGCTGTTTTTT	CASSQGSTGGELFF
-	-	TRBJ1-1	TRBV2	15	TGTGCCAGCAGTGAATCTGGGGGGGGTCGAACTGAAGCTTTCTTT	CASSESGGGRTEAFF
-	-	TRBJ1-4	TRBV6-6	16	TGTGCCAGCAGTTCCAACCCCGGGGCCCCGGGCGAAAAACTGTTTTTT	CASSSNPGAPGEKLFF
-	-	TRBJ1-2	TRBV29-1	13	TGCAGCGTAGTCCCCCCGGGATCCTATGGCTACACCTTC	CSVVPPGSYGYTF
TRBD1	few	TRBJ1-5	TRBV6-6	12	TGTGCCCACGGGACAGGGAATCAGCCCCAGCATTTT	CAHGTGNQPQHF
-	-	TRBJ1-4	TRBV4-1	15	TGCGCCAGCAGCCAAGCCCAGGGCCCCAATGAAAAACTGTTTTTT	CASSQAQGPNEKLFF
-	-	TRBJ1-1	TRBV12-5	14	TGTGCTAGTGGTTTGGTGGGGGGTGTCCCTGAAGCTTTCTTT	CASGLVGGVPEAFF
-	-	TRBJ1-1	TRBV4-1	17	TGCGCCAGCAGCCAAGATAGCCCTTGGGAGGCGAACACTGAAGCTTTCTTT	CASSQDSPWEANTEAFF
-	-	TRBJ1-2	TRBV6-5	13	TGTGCCGGCCAACCGACGGTGAACTATGGCTACACCTTC	CAGQPTVNYGYTF
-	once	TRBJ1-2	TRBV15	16	TGTGCCACCAGCAGAGATCGGGAGGGACTAGGCTATGGCTACACCTTC	CATSRDREGLGYGYTF
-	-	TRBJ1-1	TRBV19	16	TGTGCCAGTAGTAAGGGGACTCCTAAGGGGAGCACTGAAGCTTTCTTT	CASSKGTPKGSTEAFF
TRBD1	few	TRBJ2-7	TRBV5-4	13	TGTGCCAGCAGCCCGGGACAGGGGATTGAGCAGTACTTC	CASSPGQGIEQYF
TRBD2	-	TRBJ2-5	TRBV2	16	TGTGCCAGCAATTGGCCGGGACTAGCGATCCAAGAGACCCAGTACTTC	CASNWPGLAIQETQYF
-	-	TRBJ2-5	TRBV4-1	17	TGCGCCAGCAGCCGCCCCCCGACGAAGTCCATCCAAGAGACCCAGTACTTC	CASSRPPTKSIQETQYF
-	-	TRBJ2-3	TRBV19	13	TGTGCCAGTAGTATTGACCCCGAGGATACGCAGTATTTT	CASSIDPEDTQYF
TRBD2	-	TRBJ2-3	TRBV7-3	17	TGTGCCAGCAGCTTACCGTCTAGCGGGGGGGGAAACGATACGCAGTATTTT	CASSLPSSGGGNDTQYF
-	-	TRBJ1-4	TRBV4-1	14	TGCGCCAGCAGCCAAGCTAGGGGGACAGAAAAACTGTTTTTT	CASSQARGTEKLFF
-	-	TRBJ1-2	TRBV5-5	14	TGTGCCAGCAGCGTCCGGACTATTCCCAATGGCTACACCTTC	CASSVRTIPNGYTF
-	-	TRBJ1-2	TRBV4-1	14	TGCGCCAGCAGCCAAGAACGGAGAAACTATGGCTACACCTTC	CASSQERRNYGYTF
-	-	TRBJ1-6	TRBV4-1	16	TGCGCCAGCAGCCAATATGCAGACTCCTATAATTCACCCCTCCACTTT	CASSQYADSYNSPLHF
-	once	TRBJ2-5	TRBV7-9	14	TGTGCCAGCAGCTTAGCATGGAACCAAGAGACCCAGTACTTC	CASSLAWNQETQYF
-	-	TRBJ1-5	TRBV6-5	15	TGTGCCACCCCTACTCCGAGGTCGGCTCGGGGGCCCCAGCATTTT	CATPTPRSARGPQHF
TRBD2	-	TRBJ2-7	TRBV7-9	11	TGTGCCAGCTGGGGGGGTGACGAGCAGTACTTC	CASWGGDEQYF
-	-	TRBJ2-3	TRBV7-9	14	TGTGCCAGCAGCCCGGGACAAAGCACAGATACGCAGTATTTT	CASSPGQSTDTQYF
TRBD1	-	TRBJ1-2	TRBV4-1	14	TGCGCCAGCAGCCAAGAAGGGACAGTCTATGGCTACACCTTC	CASSQEGTVYGYTF
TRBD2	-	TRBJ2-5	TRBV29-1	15	TGCAGCGTACCCGGCGGGGGGGCCTCCGGAGAGACCCAGTACTTC	CSVPGGGASGETQYF
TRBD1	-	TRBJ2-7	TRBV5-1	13	TGCGCCAGCAGCTTGTCAGGGGGCTACGAGCAGTACTTC	CASSLSGGYEQYF
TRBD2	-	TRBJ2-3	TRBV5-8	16	TGTGCCAGCAGCTCTGGGACTAGCCAGACGACAGATACGCAGTATTTT	CASSSGTSQTTDTQYF
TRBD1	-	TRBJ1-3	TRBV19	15	TGTGCCAGTAGTATAGCAGGGGGGTACGGAAACACCATATATTTT	CASSIAGGYGNTIYF